These 29 T cell receptor beta chains originate from one sample sequenced in a study of CD8 T cells in Susac syndrome. It was with random hexamers that roughly 0.45 to 1 ug RNA was reverse transcribed. Each CDR3 protein is one row after TCRdb ran MiXCR on the immunoSEQ multiplex PCR reads. The repertoire holds more than 150,000 distinct CDR3 sequences, 90% to 95% seen once, with around 0.21% in the top ten. Material: CD8+ T cells from PBMCs. These receptors all come from a human donor with multiple sclerosis.

The chain couples TRBV13 to TRBJ2-5; D is perhaps TRBD2 (5 bases). From germline, CDR1 is PRHDT and CDR2 FYEKMQ (reference sequence). The CDR3 totals 15 residues. V gave up 3 bases and J gave up 5 bases, with 16 bases separating them. Written as DNA, the CDR3 is TGTGCCAGCAGCTTTAAGAGGGAATTGGATGAGACCCAGTACTTC. This encodes CASSFKRELDETQYF.

In DNA form, the CDR3 reads TGTGCCAGCAGCCATGACAGCTCCCCCTACGAGCAGTACTTC. It yields the protein CASSHDSSPYEQYF. The chain is built from TRBV3-1 and TRBJ2-7; D perhaps matches TRBD1 (5 bases). This CDR3 has 14 amino acids. The V and J ends lost 3 bases and 2 bases respectively, with 11 bases between them. Germline V gene lookup returns CDR1 LGHDT and CDR2 YNNKEL (reference sequence).

The rearrangement links TRBV9 to TRBJ2-5, with 9 bases fitting TRBD2. Germline CDR1 reads SGDLS; CDR2 reads YYNGEE. Losses at the gene ends were 2 bases for V and 5 bases for J; bases not matched to a gene: 4. The CDR3 is 14 amino acids. For the CDR3, the DNA is TGTGCCAGCAGCGTTAGCGGGGGTGGGGAGACCCAGTACTTC. Translating gives CASSVSGGGETQYF.

V usage is TRBV25-1 and J usage is TRBJ1-2; perhaps TRBD1 as D (5 bases). Germline CDR1 reads MGHDK; CDR2 reads SYGVNS. V was trimmed by 4 bases and J by 8 bases, leaving 8 bases between them. This CDR3 has 11 amino acids. The DNA of the CDR3 is TGTGCCAGCAGTGTTGGGGGAGGCTACACCTTC. Translation gives CASSVGGGYTF.

The chain recombines TRBV13 with TRBJ2-3; D unresolved. The CDR3 extends over 19 amino acids. Germline lookup yields CDR1 PRHDT and CDR2 FYEKMQ (reference sequence). V lost 4 bases and J lost 0, with 23 bases in between. The CDR3 coding sequence is TGTGCCAGCAGCTCCCGCCTCGTCCAGCGTGTCGCTAGCACAGATACGCAGTATTTT. Residues: CASSSRLVQRVASTDTQYF.

The chain links TRBV6-6 to TRBJ2-1; D ambiguous. The length of the CDR3 is 15 residues. V lost 6 bases and J 6 bases, leaving 18 bases between the germline ends. Germline values: CDR1 MNHNY, CDR2 SVGAGI (reference sequence). CDR3 in amino acids: CASSKTFEERNEQFF. The CDR3 nucleotides read TGTGCCAGCAGCAAGACCTTTGAGGAGCGCAATGAGCAGTTCTTC.

This chain joins TRBV23-1 and TRBJ1-6; D is perhaps TRBD1 (5 bases). TRBV23-1 is an ORF, with its function uncertain. The CDR3 loop spans 15 amino acids. Trimming stripped 6 bases from V and 5 bases from J, with 14 bases between. The DNA of the CDR3 is TGCGCCAGCAGGCACCAGGGACGGGATAATTCACCCCTCCACTTT. Protein: CASRHQGRDNSPLHF.

This clonotype was detected a few times. This chain uses TRBV6-1 with TRBJ1-1; possible D gene TRBD1, 5 bases. V was trimmed by 5 bases and J by 1 base, leaving 8 bases between them. The CDR3 covers 13 residues. CDR1 is MNHNS and CDR2 is SASEGT in the germline V gene. CDR3 loop: CASSLQGNTEAFF. For the CDR3, the DNA is TGTGCCAGCAGTTTGCAGGGGAACACTGAAGCTTTCTTT.

The rearrangement uses TRBV29-1 and TRBJ2-6; possible D gene TRBD1, 6 bases. The germline V and J ends were trimmed by 3 bases and 4 bases, with 10 bases remaining between them. Germline lookup yields CDR1 SQVTM and CDR2 ANQGSEA. The length of the CDR3 is 14 residues. CDR3 sequence (DNA): TGCAGCGTTGATGGGGGCCCCGGGGCCAACGTCCTGACTTTC. It translates to CSVDGGPGANVLTF.

The V call is TRBV19, the J call TRBJ2-5; 7 positions match TRBD1. Germline V CDR1 and CDR2: LNHDA, SQIVND (reference sequence). CDR3 length: 14 residues. Trimming cost V 5 bases and J 5 bases; bases outside gene matches: 8. In DNA form, the CDR3 reads TGTGCCAGTAGTGACAGGGCGCAGGGGGAGACCCAGTACTTC. It yields the protein CASSDRAQGETQYF.

This clonotype has only one observation. In DNA, the CDR3 is TGCAGTGCTAGAGATCCCGGCGGCTACACCTTC. Its translation: CSARDPGGYTF. The chain is built from TRBV20-1 and TRBJ1-2; the D is unclear. Germline assignment: CDR1 DFQATT and CDR2 SNEGSKA (reference sequence). V was clipped by 0 bases and J by 8 bases, with 7 bases between them. This CDR3 region has 11 residues.

The V and J genes are TRBV19 and TRBJ2-1; 9 positions agree with TRBD2. The junction had 17 bases not matched to a gene; V was cut back by 5 bases and J by 9 bases. The CDR3 has 17 amino acids. Germline V gene lookup returns CDR1 LNHDA and CDR2 SQIVND (reference sequence). CDR3 DNA: TGTGCCAGTAGTGGTTGGACTAGCGAGGCCGAAACAATTGAGCAGTTCTTC. This gives the protein CASSGWTSEAETIEQFF.

The J gene is TRBJ2-7, the V gene TRBV30; D gene unclear. V was trimmed by 4 bases and J by 6 bases, leaving 13 bases between them. The CDR3 covers 12 residues. From germline, CDR1 is GTSNPN and CDR2 SVGIG (reference sequence). CDR3 DNA: TGTGCCTGGAAAGTTCTTTCGGGCGAGCAGTACTTC. Translated, it gives CAWKVLSGEQYF.

The chain has TRBV20-1 and TRBJ1-2; D is unresolved. The CDR3 contains 13 residues. Between the trimmed V and J ends, which lost 0 bases and 6 bases, there was a span of 11 bases. Germline CDR1 and CDR2: DFQATT and SNEGSKA (reference sequence). The CDR3 reads CSARDLEKHGYTF. The CDR3, as DNA: TGCAGTGCTAGAGATCTGGAGAAGCATGGCTACACCTTC.

This clonotype was detected once. This rearrangement joins TRBV2 to TRBJ2-5, with TRBD1 matching 7 bases. J lost 2 bases, V lost 7 bases, and 4 bases had no gene match. The CDR3 sequence is 13 residues long. CDR1 is SNHLY and CDR2 is FYNNEI in the germline V gene. The CDR3 DNA sequence: TGTGCCAGCATTGGGACAGCTCAAGAGACCCAGTACTTC. It specifies CASIGTAQETQYF.

This chain joins TRBV5-1 and TRBJ2-5; D gene unclear. The germline V gene has CDR1 SGHRS and CDR2 YFSETQ. The V end was cut by 0 bases, the J end by 0 bases, with 6 bases between. This CDR3 is built from 14 residues. This CDR3 reads CASSLEGYQETQYF. The CDR3 DNA sequence: TGCGCCAGCAGCTTGGAAGGATACCAAGAGACCCAGTACTTC. Filled out from reference TRBV5-1 and TRBJ2-5, the complete variable domain reads KAGVTQTPRYLIKTRGQQVTLSCSPISGHRSVSWYQQTPGQGLQFLFEYFSETQRNKGNFPGRFSGRQFSNSRSEMNVSTLELGDSALYLCASSLEGYQETQYFGPGTRLLVL.

The rearrangement links TRBV13 to TRBJ2-7, with D perhaps TRBD1 (6 bases). Germline assignment: CDR1 PRHDT and CDR2 FYEKMQ (reference sequence). The CDR3 covers 16 residues. Trimming cost V 5 bases and J 5 bases, with 22 bases left between them. The CDR3 spells CASSPYGGSRLHEQYF. The CDR3 DNA is TGTGCCAGCAGCCCATATGGGGGCAGCCGGCTCCACGAGCAGTACTTC. Drawing the rest from reference TRBV13 and TRBJ2-7, the complete variable domain is AAGVIQSPRHLIKEKRETATLKCYPIPRHDTVYWYQQGPGQDPQFLISFYEKMQSDKGSIPDRFSAQQFSDYHSELNMSSLELGDSALYFCASSPYGGSRLHEQYFGPGTRLTVT.

The rearrangement uses TRBV12-5 and TRBJ2-1; 7 nucleotides align to TRBD2. This CDR3 has 13 amino acids. The germline V gene encodes CDR1 LGHNT and CDR2 FRNRAP. This CDR3 is CVGGDSVDNEQFF. CDR3 DNA sequence: TGTGTTGGGGGGGATTCCGTGGACAATGAGCAGTTCTTC.

This chain connects TRBV12-3 or TRBV12-4 to TRBJ1-2; no reliable D call. The CDR3 loop spans 13 amino acids. Trimming stripped 2 bases from V and 3 bases from J, with 7 bases between. CDR3 in amino acids: CASSLSRDYGYTF. The CDR3 bases are TGTGCCAGCAGTTTAAGTCGGGACTATGGCTACACCTTC.

The V call is TRBV6-2 or TRBV6-3, the J call TRBJ2-5, with D unresolved. CDR3 size: 12 residues. Trimming took off 5 bases at V and 9 bases at J, with 13 bases between the two ends. Germline loops: CDR1 MNHEY, CDR2 SVGEGT. The CDR3 is CASSPRLSAQYF. The DNA for the CDR3 is TGTGCCAGCAGTCCCCGGCTCAGCGCCCAGTACTTC.

The rearrangement joins TRBV3-1 to TRBJ2-7, with a possible D match to TRBD2 (6 bases). CDR3 length: 15 amino acids. Looked up from germline, CDR1 is LGHDT and CDR2 is YNNKEL (reference sequence). The ends were cut back, 0 bases at V and 3 bases at J, with 12 bases in the middle. In DNA form, the CDR3 reads TGTGCCAGCAGCCAAGATCGCCTAGCGAACTACGAGCAGTACTTC. It encodes CASSQDRLANYEQYF.

This chain joins TRBV7-9 and TRBJ2-5; D is unclear. Germline CDR1 reads SEHNR; CDR2 reads FQNEAQ (reference sequence). The CDR3 covers 12 residues. V lost 10 bases to trimming and J lost 3 bases, with 12 bases between them. CDR3 bases: TGTGCCATAACCCACAGTGAAGAGACCCAGTACTTC. It codes for CAITHSEETQYF.

V gene TRBV20-1 combines with J gene TRBJ2-7, with D hard to call. Germline assignment: CDR1 DFQATT and CDR2 SNEGSKA (reference sequence). The V and J ends lost 6 bases and 5 bases respectively, with 8 bases between them. The CDR3 is made up of 10 amino acids. The CDR3 spells CSALADEQYF. In DNA form, the CDR3 reads TGCAGTGCCCTGGCGGACGAGCAGTACTTC.

The chain links TRBV14 to TRBJ2-3; D is ambiguous. This CDR3 comprises 13 residues. Germline V gene sequence: CDR1 SGHDN, CDR2 FVKESK. V was trimmed by 3 bases and J by 0 bases, leaving 4 bases between them. CDR3 amino acids: CASSQASTDTQYF. Here the CDR3 DNA reads TGTGCCAGCAGCCAGGCTAGCACAGATACGCAGTATTTT.

V is TRBV12-3 or TRBV12-4 and J is TRBJ2-5; D gene unclear. V shed 5 bases and J shed 1 base, with 11 bases lying between them. The CDR3 has 14 residues. The chain's CDR3 is CASSPLSSQETQYF. CDR3 sequence (DNA): TGTGCCAGCAGTCCACTCTCGAGCCAAGAGACCCAGTACTTC.

The chain is built from TRBV13 and TRBJ1-2; D is uncertain. The CDR3 consists of 14 residues. The germline V gene encodes CDR1 PRHDT and CDR2 FYEKMQ (reference sequence). Trimming stripped 1 base from V and 11 bases from J, with 17 bases between. The CDR3 DNA reads as TGTGCCAGCAGCTTAGTCGGTCGTTCCGGAAGTTACACCTTC. Its translation is CASSLVGRSGSYTF.

V is TRBV9 and J is TRBJ2-3; 10 bases match TRBD2. Germline V lookup: CDR1 SGDLS, CDR2 YYNGEE. The V and J ends lost 0 bases and 8 bases, in that order; junction bases with no gene match: 18. The CDR3 contains 19 residues. The CDR3 nucleotides are TGTGCCAGCAGCGTAGGACCAGCGGACCAGCGGGGGGGCGGTGGTACGCAGTATTTT. It is translated as CASSVGPADQRGGGGTQYF.

The chain has TRBV27 and TRBJ1-2; possibly TRBD1 for D (5 bases). The CDR3 is 11 amino acids. Germline values: CDR1 MNHEY, CDR2 SMNVEV (reference sequence). V lost 6 bases to trimming and J lost 8 bases, with 10 bases between them. CDR3 coding DNA: TGTGCCAGCAGCACAGGCTACGGCTACACCTTC. Translated: CASSTGYGYTF.

The chain recombines TRBV20-1 with TRBJ2-7, with 11 bases identical to TRBD2. In germline, CDR1 is DFQATT, CDR2 SNEGSKA (reference sequence). V dropped 6 bases and J dropped 3; count of bases not matched to a gene: 16. The CDR3 covers 17 residues. The CDR3: CSAPRPSGGYRVYEQYF. The CDR3 nucleotides read TGCAGTGCACCCCGGCCTAGCGGGGGGTATCGGGTCTACGAGCAGTACTTC.